Here is one TCR beta chain with its context. The antigen is not known. The source of the sample is a study of shared clonotypes between healthy human individuals. The CDR3 is made up of 15 amino acids. The V gene's germline CDR1 is ENHRY and CDR2 SYGVKD. Unmatched junction bases numbered 5, after V lost 4 bases and J lost 2 bases. An assay was performed, and its level was deep. The sorted-subset replicate PCRs were given about 210 ng DNA, which is approximately 30,000 T cell genomes. Original analysis: As immunoSEQ supplied junction-only sequences (without quality scores), filtering differed. This table comes from immunoSEQ multiplex PCR, and its TCRdb copy is limited to in-frame clones, with some not included. That table is the source of V, J and clone size, and D and trimming were worked out from the DNA. The sample yields about 1 million clones, approximately 72% seen once. Whole-study results and caveats: Naive subsets, compared against memory subsets, generally had larger estimated richness values.

The chain carries TRBV10-3 and TRBJ1-3, with 7 bases fitting TRBD1. The sequence derives from a man younger than 35 in good health. The sample comprised memory CD4+ T cells sorted from blood. Subset in this sample: CD45RA-negative fraction. The CDR3: CAISVFQGAGNTIYF. The CDR3 DNA is TGTGCCATCAGTGTTTTCCAGGGGGCTGGAAACACCATATATTTT.